The 23 T cell receptor beta chains listed next were all sequenced from one sample in a study of cytomegalovirus exposure and HLA in healthy donors. Amplification used 60 Vbeta primers and 13 Jbeta primers. Data came from immunoSEQ multiplex PCR; TCRdb stores just in-frame clones and leaves some out. The sample holds about 170,000 clones, around 77% seen once. Sequencing was performed on PBMCs. The receptors were gathered from a woman in her twenties or thirties in good health and CMV-seropositive.

The V and J genes are TRBV10-1 and TRBJ2-7; TRBD1 agrees at 8 bases. This CDR3 has 14 residues. Germline lookup yields CDR1 WNHNN and CDR2 SYGVQD (reference sequence). The J segment lost 6 bases and the V segment lost 5 bases, leaving 9 bases of the junction unmatched. The CDR3 region is CASSRGQGQSEQYF. In nucleotides, the CDR3 is TGCGCCAGCAGTCGCGGACAGGGACAGTCCGAGCAGTACTTC.

CDR3 nucleotides: TGTGCCAGCAGCTTAGGACAGCCAGTAAATGAAAAACTGTTTTTT. This codes for CASSLGQPVNEKLFF. The chain recombines TRBV7-6 with TRBJ1-4, with a tentative D call TRBD1 (5 bases). V lost 1 base, J lost 5 bases, and 11 bases lay in between. The CDR3 length is 15 residues. Looked up from germline, CDR1 is SGHVS and CDR2 is FNYEAQ.

The V call is TRBV7-7, the J call TRBJ1-4; D is ambiguous. Trimming took 4 bases from V and 0 from J, leaving 12 bases between them. Germline V gene lookup returns CDR1 SSHAT and CDR2 FNYEAQ (reference sequence). CDR3 length: 16 residues. CDR3 coding DNA: TGTGCCAGCAGCTCCCCCCACAACGCAACTAATGAAAAACTGTTTTTT. This codes for CASSSPHNATNEKLFF.

The chain carries TRBV9 and TRBJ1-1; D is unresolved. The CDR3 loop spans 15 amino acids. Between the trimmed V and J ends, which lost 0 bases and 5 bases, there was a span of 14 bases. Germline loops: CDR1 SGDLS, CDR2 YYNGEE. The CDR3 here is CASSVGSGEGTEAFF. DNA for the CDR3: TGTGCCAGCAGCGTAGGAAGCGGGGAAGGAACTGAAGCTTTCTTT.

J is TRBJ2-1 and V is TRBV9, with 9 bases identical to TRBD2. Germline V gene data show CDR1 as SGDLS and CDR2 as YYNGEE. This CDR3 has 16 amino acids. V dropped 0 bases and J dropped 9; count of bases not matched to a gene: 10. DNA for the CDR3: TGTGCCAGCAGCGTAGAGGGAGGGGGACTAGCTTTTGAGCAGTTCTTC. Protein product: CASSVEGGGLAFEQFF.

This clone showed up just once. Written as DNA, the CDR3 is TGTGCCAGCAGCCAGGGGTCTGGGGCCAACGTCCTGACTTTC. Translation: CASSQGSGANVLTF. The chain uses TRBV7-7 and TRBJ2-6, with D maybe TRBD1 (6 bases). V gave up 5 bases and J gave up 1 base, with 6 bases separating them. There are 14 residues in the CDR3. Germline CDR1 and CDR2: SSHAT and FNYEAQ (reference sequence). The full variable domain, with the rest looked up from reference TRBV7-7 and TRBJ2-6, is GAGVSQSPRYKVTKRGQDVTLRCDPISSHATLYWYQQALGQGPEFLTYFNYEAQPDKSGLPSDRFSAERPEGSISTLTIQRTEQRDSAMYRCASSQGSGANVLTFGAGSRLTVL.

The chain carries TRBV6-1 and TRBJ2-7; maybe TRBD2 (6 bases). The germline V gene encodes CDR1 MNHNS and CDR2 SASEGT. Trimming shortened V by 11 bases and J by 6 bases, and 23 bases separated the two germline ends. The CDR3 loop spans 14 amino acids. CDR3 sequence reads: CAADGDLPLLEQYF. CDR3 nucleotides: TGTGCCGCAGACGGGGACTTGCCATTACTCGAGCAGTACTTC.

This clone was seen just once. The CDR3 loop is CASSSLQSSYEQYF. As DNA, the CDR3 is TGTGCCAGCAGCTCTTTACAGAGCTCCTACGAGCAGTACTTC. The chain is built from TRBV5-5 and TRBJ2-7; D gene uncertain. The germline V gene has CDR1 SGHKS and CDR2 YYEKEE (reference sequence). There are 14 residues in the CDR3. Trimming took off 3 bases at V and 0 bases at J, with 10 bases between the two ends.

This rearrangement joins TRBV5-1 to TRBJ2-7, with TRBD2 matching over 8 bases. The CDR3 totals 16 residues. V shed 0 bases, J shed 3 bases, and the junction held 8 bases outside the gene matches. Germline loops: CDR1 SGHRS, CDR2 YFSETQ. CDR3 protein: CASSLDPSGSSYEQYF. The CDR3 DNA sequence: TGCGCCAGCAGCTTGGACCCAAGCGGGAGTAGCTACGAGCAGTACTTC.

The rearrangement links TRBV7-2 to TRBJ1-6; a weak D match, TRBD1 (5 bases). CDR1 is SGHTA, CDR2 FQGNSA, per germline. Trimming stripped 1 base from V and 8 bases from J, with 9 bases between. The CDR3 runs 14 residues. Here the CDR3 DNA reads TGTGCCAGCAGCTTAGAGGGGATAGATTCACCCCTCCACTTT. Amino acid sequence: CASSLEGIDSPLHF. The full variable domain, rest sourced from reference TRBV7-2 and TRBJ1-6, is GAGVSQSPSNKVTEKGKDVELRCDPISGHTALYWYRQSLGQGLEFLIYFQGNSAPDKSGLPSDRFSAERTGGSVSTLTIQRTQQEDSAVYLCASSLEGIDSPLHFGNGTRLTVT.

J is TRBJ2-1 and V is TRBV20-1; 7 bases are shared with TRBD2. This CDR3 has 11 residues. V shed 5 bases and J 10 bases; nucleotides not matched to a gene: 5. CDR1 and CDR2 (germline): DFQATT, SNEGSKA (reference sequence). As DNA, the CDR3 is TGCAGTGCTGGGGACTACGACGAGCAGTTCTTC. Translating it yields CSAGDYDEQFF.

CDR3 residues: CASSPQRTHTGELFF. CDR3 bases: TGTGCCAGCTCACCACAGAGAACCCACACCGGGGAGCTGTTTTTT. V is TRBV18 and J is TRBJ2-2; D gene uncertain. CDR3 length: 15 residues. Trimming shortened V by 1 base and J by 3 bases, and 9 bases separated the two germline ends. Germline assignment: CDR1 KGHSH and CDR2 LQKENI.

The CDR3 protein is CASSHPGQGKYEQYF. The CDR3 DNA is TGCGCCAGCAGCCACCCGGGACAGGGGAAATACGAGCAGTACTTC. The chain has TRBV4-1 and TRBJ2-7, with 10 bases fitting TRBD1. From germline, CDR1 is MGHRA and CDR2 YSYEKL. V lost 3 bases to trimming and J lost 4 bases; unmatched junction nucleotides: 6. This CDR3 region has 15 residues.

V gene TRBV7-8 combines with J gene TRBJ2-3, with TRBD1 as a possible D gene (5 bases). V was trimmed by 5 bases and J by 6 bases, leaving 15 bases between them. The length of the CDR3 is 14 residues. Germline loops: CDR1 SGHVS, CDR2 FQNEAQ. The CDR3 bases are TGTGCCAGCAGCCCTCAGTGGGCAGGGGATACGCAGTATTTT. Translating it yields CASSPQWAGDTQYF.

For the CDR3, the DNA is TGCACTGGGAGTAGGAGCTCCTACAATGAGCAGTTCTTC. It translates to CTGSRSSYNEQFF. The chain carries TRBV29-1 and TRBJ2-1, with a possible D match to TRBD2 (5 bases). CDR3 size: 13 residues. CDR1 and CDR2 (germline): SQVTM, ANQGSEA.

The V gene is TRBV4-3, the J gene TRBJ2-2, with 10 nucleotides matching TRBD2. J lost 3 bases, V lost 0 bases, and 16 bases had no gene match. This CDR3 spans 21 amino acids. Germline CDR1 and CDR2: LGHNA and YSLEER. The CDR3 reads CASSQDEEASGSVRDTGELFF. The CDR3 DNA follows: TGCGCCAGCAGCCAAGATGAAGAGGCTAGCGGGAGCGTGAGGGACACCGGGGAGCTGTTTTTT.

Concerning this clone: The junction does not match germline at one end; this may be a read error. The V call is TRBV4-2, the J call TRBJ2-2; TRBD2 aligns across 7 bases. CDR1 and CDR2 from the germline V gene are LGHNA and YNFKEQ. The CDR3 is 15 amino acids. CDR3 loop: CASSQEGRAGGELLF. CDR3 nucleotides: TGTGCCAGCAGCCAAGAGGGGAGGGCGGGCGGGGAGCTGCTTTTT.

This sequence joins TRBV29-1 and TRBJ2-2, with D hard to call. V was pared by 2 bases and J by 0 bases, with 4 bases between. The CDR3 spans 13 residues. Germline V gene lookup returns CDR1 SQVTM and CDR2 ANQGSEA. The chain's CDR3 is CSVEPSNTGELFF. As DNA, the CDR3 is TGCAGCGTTGAACCGTCGAACACCGGGGAGCTGTTTTTT.

The rearrangement links TRBV7-9 to TRBJ1-1; 7 positions match TRBD1. Trimming took 1 base from V and 6 from J; bases not matched to a gene: 5. This CDR3 has 14 residues. Germline V gene data show CDR1 as SEHNR and CDR2 as FQNEAQ (reference sequence). The CDR3 DNA follows: TGTGCCAGCAGCTTAGAGCAGGGGGAGGCTGAAGCTTTCTTT. Protein sequence: CASSLEQGEAEAFF.

This chain connects TRBV19 to TRBJ2-3; D is undetermined. The CDR3 spans 14 residues. V was trimmed by 7 bases and J by 2 bases, leaving 13 bases between them. The germline V gene encodes CDR1 LNHDA and CDR2 SQIVND (reference sequence). The CDR3 DNA reads TGTGCCAGTAATCCCAAGGAGTTCACAGATACGCAGTATTTT. This encodes CASNPKEFTDTQYF.

This clone came up a few times. The chain recombines TRBV7-9 with TRBJ1-2; possible D gene TRBD1, 6 bases. The V end was cut by 4 bases, the J end by 8 bases, with 23 bases between. Germline V CDR1 and CDR2: SEHNR, FQNEAQ (reference sequence). The CDR3 is 16 residues long. The CDR3 nucleotides read TGTGCCAGCAGCTCACTGGTGGGCGGGGGCCCTAGAGGCTACACCTTC. Translation gives CASSSLVGGGPRGYTF.

The chain carries TRBV5-1 and TRBJ2-2; D perhaps matches TRBD1 (6 bases). Germline V gives CDR1 SGHRS, CDR2 YFSETQ. Trimming removed 0 bases at V and 0 bases at J, with 12 bases between. The CDR3 contains 17 residues. The CDR3 sequence is CASSLVLGQSNTGELFF. DNA for the CDR3: TGCGCCAGCAGCTTGGTACTTGGACAGTCGAACACCGGGGAGCTGTTTTTT.

The chain links TRBV19 to TRBJ2-1; 13 bases are a match to TRBD2. Germline V CDR1 and CDR2: LNHDA, SQIVND (reference sequence). Trimming at V came to 5 bases and at J to 4 bases, leaving 11 bases not matched to a gene. The CDR3 consists of 18 residues. CDR3 in amino acids: CASSSGTSGTWGYNEQFF. Here the CDR3 DNA reads TGTGCCAGTAGTTCCGGGACTAGCGGGACCTGGGGGTACAATGAGCAGTTCTTC.